This paragraph covers one T cell receptor beta chain sequence. The antigen remains undetermined. V dropped 0 bases and J dropped 4; count of bases not matched to a gene: 6. This CDR3 spans 15 amino acids. Germline V gene data show CDR1 as LGHNA and CDR2 as YSLEER. These data are taken from a study of T-cell memory formation after mild COVID-19. Study overall: TCR clusters mostly belonged to single donors. Study-level results: Shrinking CD4+ clones resided mostly in CM and EM, and CD8+ ones in EMRA. Researchers could not confirm that second-wave clones peaking on day 37 targeted SARS-CoV-2.

Using its own MiXCR run on the 5' RACE reads, TCRdb lists one record per CDR3 protein. This table holds just under 550,000 distinct CDR3 sequences, around 20% found once. The gene calls are TRBV4-3 and TRBJ2-7, with TRBD2 matching over 7 bases. The TCR sequence derives from an adult woman who had mild COVID-19 (a few samples of this study predate the infection). Cell type and time point are not known. Sequences were obtained from PBMCs or a T cell subset sorted from them (not recorded which). This CDR3 is CASSQDGGGGYEQYF. The DNA for the CDR3 is TGCGCCAGCAGCCAAGACGGCGGGGGAGGGTACGAGCAGTACTTC.